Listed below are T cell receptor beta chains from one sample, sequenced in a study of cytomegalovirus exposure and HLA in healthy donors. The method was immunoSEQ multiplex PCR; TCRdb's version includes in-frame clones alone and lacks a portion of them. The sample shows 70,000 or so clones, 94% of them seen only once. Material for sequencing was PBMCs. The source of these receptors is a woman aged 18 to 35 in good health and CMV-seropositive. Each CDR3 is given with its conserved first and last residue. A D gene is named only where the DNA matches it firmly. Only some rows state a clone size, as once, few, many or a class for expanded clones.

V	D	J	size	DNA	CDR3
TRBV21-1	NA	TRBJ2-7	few	TGTGCCAGCAGCCCGGCGCCCCAAGGACAGGGGAGGATCTACGAGCAGTACTTC	CASSPAPQGQGRIYEQYF
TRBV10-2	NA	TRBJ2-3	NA	TGCGCCAGCAGTAGGCAGGACATCACAGATACGCAGTATTTT	CASSRQDITDTQYF
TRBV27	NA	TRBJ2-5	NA	TGTGCCAGCAGGGGACACGGCCAAGAGACCCAGTACTTC	CASRGHGQETQYF
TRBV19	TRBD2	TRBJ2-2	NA	TGTGCCAGTAGTATACGGACTAGCGGGTACACCGGGGAGCTGTTTTTT	CASSIRTSGYTGELFF
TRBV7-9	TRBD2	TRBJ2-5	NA	TGTGCCAGCAGCTCGGGACTAGCGGGCACCCTCTTGGGAGAGACCCAGTACTTC	CASSSGLAGTLLGETQYF
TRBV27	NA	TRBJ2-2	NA	TGTGCCAGCAGCACAAACAGGGATATGGGGGAGCTGTTTTTT	CASSTNRDMGELFF
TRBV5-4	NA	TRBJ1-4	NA	TGTGCCAGCAGCTTGGGGGACTTGGGAGAGGATAATGAAAAACTGTTTTTT	CASSLGDLGEDNEKLFF
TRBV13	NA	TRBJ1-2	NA	TGTGCCAGCAGCATCCGACAGATACTAACTAACTATGGCTACACCTTC	CASSIRQILTNYGYTF
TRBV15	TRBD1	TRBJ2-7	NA	TGTGCCACCAGCAGACGAGGAGGACAGGGGGCCGGGCAGTACTTC	CATSRRGGQGAGQYF
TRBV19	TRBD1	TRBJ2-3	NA	TGTGCCAGTAGTACCTCCGGGACAGGGTCAAGCACAGATACGCAGTATTTT	CASSTSGTGSSTDTQYF
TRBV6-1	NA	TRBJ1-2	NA	TGTGCCAGCAGCCCAGGGGAATACGGCTACACCTTC	CASSPGEYGYTF
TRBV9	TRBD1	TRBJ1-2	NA	TGTGCCAGCAGCCCCAATAAAGACAGGGTGTATGGCTACACCTTC	CASSPNKDRVYGYTF
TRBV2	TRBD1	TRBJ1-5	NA	TGTGCCAGCAGTCCAGGGGGTCCTAGCAATCAGCCCCAGCATTTT	CASSPGGPSNQPQHF
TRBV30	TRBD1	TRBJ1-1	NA	TGTGCCTGCAAGGGGGCTATGAACACTGAAGCTTTCTTT	CACKGAMNTEAFF
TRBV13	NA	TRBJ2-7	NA	TGTGCCAGCAGCTTAGGTGTAATCCCGGGATTTTCGCCGTCAATTTCCTACGAGCAGTATTTC	CASSLGVIPGFSPSISYEQYF
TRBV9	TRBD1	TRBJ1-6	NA	TGTGCCAGCAGCCGTACGACAGGGGATCATTCACCCCTCCACTTT	CASSRTTGDHSPLHF
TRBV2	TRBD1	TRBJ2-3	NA	TGTGCCAGCAGTGAAGAGACAGGGTACGGCACAGATACGCAGTATTTT	CASSEETGYGTDTQYF
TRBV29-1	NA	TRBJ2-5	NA	TGCAGCGTTGAATACGCAGGGATCGAAGAGACCCAGTACTTC	CSVEYAGIEETQYF
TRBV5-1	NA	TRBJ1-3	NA	TGCGCCAGCAGCTTGGAGGGACAAAGAGGAAACACCATATATTTT	CASSLEGQRGNTIYF
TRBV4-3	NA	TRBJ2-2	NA	TGCGCCAGCAGCCAAGATGAGGGCTTGAACACCGGGGAGCTGTTTTTT	CASSQDEGLNTGELFF
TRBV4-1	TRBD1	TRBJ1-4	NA	TGCGCCAGCAGCCAAGATCGGGGGACAGGTTTTGAAAAACTGTTTTTT	CASSQDRGTGFEKLFF
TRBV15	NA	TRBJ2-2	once	TGTGCCACCAGCAGAGATCTAGGAAACACCGGGGAGCTGTTTTTT	CATSRDLGNTGELFF
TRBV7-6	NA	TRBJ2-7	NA	TGTGCCAGCAGCCAAAACCTCGGCGAGCAGTACTTC	CASSQNLGEQYF
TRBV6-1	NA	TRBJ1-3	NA	TGTGCCAGCAGCCTGGAGTCTTTCTCTGGAAACACCATATATTTT	CASSLESFSGNTIYF
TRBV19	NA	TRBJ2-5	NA	TGTGCCAGTAGTATGTCGGGGGAGACCCAGTACTTC	CASSMSGETQYF
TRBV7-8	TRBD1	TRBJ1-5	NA	TGTGCCAGCAGCCCAGCGGGGACAGGGGGCGTGTTGAAGCAGCCCCAGCATTTT	CASSPAGTGGVLKQPQHF
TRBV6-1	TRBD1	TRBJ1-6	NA	TGTGCCAGCAGTGAAGGGGGGACAGTTACATCACCCCTCCACTTT	CASSEGGTVTSPLHF
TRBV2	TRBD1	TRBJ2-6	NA	TGTGCCAGCAGGGAATCGACAGGGGGTTGGACTGGGGCCAACGTCCTGACTTTC	CASRESTGGWTGANVLTF
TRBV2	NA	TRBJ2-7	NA	TGTGCCAGCAGGGGGGCTGGTGAGCAGTACTTC	CASRGAGEQYF
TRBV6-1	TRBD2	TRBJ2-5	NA	TGTGCCAGCAGTGAAGGGGGGGGGCAAGAGACCCAGTACTTC	CASSEGGGQETQYF
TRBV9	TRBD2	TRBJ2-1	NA	TGTGCCAGCAGCGTAGTCGAGGGTAGCGGGAGACTCTCCTACAATGAGCAGTTCTTC	CASSVVEGSGRLSYNEQFF
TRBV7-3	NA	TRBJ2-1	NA	TGTGCCAGCAGCTTGGGGCAGTTCCTAGGGGATGAGCAGTTCTTC	CASSLGQFLGDEQFF
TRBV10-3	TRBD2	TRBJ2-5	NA	TGTGCCATCAGTGAGCCGGGGGTAGCGGGAGTGACCCAGTACTTC	CAISEPGVAGVTQYF
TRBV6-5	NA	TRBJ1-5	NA	TGTGCCAGCAGCCTCCAGCGTAATCAGCCCCAGCATTTT	CASSLQRNQPQHF
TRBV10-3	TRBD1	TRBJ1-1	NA	TGTGCCATCAGTGGTGGGACAGAGCTGAACACTGAAGCTTTCTTT	CAISGGTELNTEAFF